These 2 T cell receptor beta chains were sequenced from one sample in a study of cytomegalovirus exposure and HLA in healthy donors. The PCR ran on 60 Vbeta and 13 Jbeta primers. Sequencing was performed with immunoSEQ multiplex PCR; in TCRdb, only in-frame clones are kept and a portion is missing. The table counts about 72,000 clones; about 5% lies in the top ten. Source material: PBMCs. These receptors all stem from a woman in her forties in good health and CMV-seropositive.

V usage is TRBV4-3 and J usage is TRBJ2-7; 7 bases match TRBD1. After removal of 0 bases from V and 5 bases from J, the junction contained 10 bases not matched to a gene. Germline CDR1 and CDR2: LGHNA and YSLEER. This CDR3 is 16 amino acids long. The CDR3 sequence is CASSQDRGRGFDEQYF. Written as DNA, the CDR3 is TGCGCCAGCAGCCAAGATCGGGGCAGGGGGTTTGACGAGCAGTACTTC.

V and J are TRBV6-4 and TRBJ2-5, with 9 bases matching TRBD2. J gave up 2 bases and V 3 bases, and 4 bases lay outside the gene matches. The CDR3 has 15 amino acids. CDR1 is MRHNA and CDR2 is SNTAGT in the germline V gene. DNA for the CDR3: TGTGCCAGCAGTGAATCGACTAGCGGTCAAGAGACCCAGTACTTC. Translation gives CASSESTSGQETQYF.